The 3 T cell receptor beta chains in this list originate from one sample, sequenced in a study of PD-L1 blockade in urothelial cancer. Time point here: peripheral blood 6 weeks after treatment start. Clones were read by immunoSEQ multiplex PCR, and TCRdb kept only the in-frame ones, dropping some. Among about 46,000 clones listed, roughly 88% were seen once. Here the sequenced sample was PBMCs, taken around atezolizumab (anti-PD-L1) treatment. These receptors were obtained from a man between 45 and 60 years old with urothelial cancer.

The J gene is TRBJ2-3, the V gene TRBV29-1, with 9 bases lining up with TRBD2. CDR3 length: 15 amino acids. The V gene's germline CDR1 is SQVTM and CDR2 ANQGSEA. J lost 3 bases, V lost 5 bases, and 9 bases had no gene match. CDR3 loop: CSVRLGSGGTDTQYF. CDR3 DNA: TGCAGCGTTAGACTCGGGAGCGGGGGGACAGATACGCAGTATTTT.

This clone appeared once. The chain has TRBV12-1 and TRBJ2-3; the table calls TRBD2, which could not be checked here. TRBV12-1 is designated a pseudogene. There are 15 residues in the CDR3. The CDR3 sequence: CASSFGLVSTDTQYF. CDR3 DNA sequence: TGTGCCAGCAGCTTTGGGCTAGTGAGCACAGATACGCAGTATTTT.

The rearrangement uses TRBV21-1 and TRBJ1-3; the table's TRBD1 call for D was not verified on the DNA. TRBV21-1 counts as a pseudogene. The CDR3 is made up of 15 amino acids. CDR3 sequence reads: CASSKPWTAGNTIYF. In DNA, the CDR3 is TGTGCCAGCAGCAAACCCTGGACAGCTGGAAACACCATATATTTT.